This TCR beta chain appears in the sequencing data of a study of T-cell memory formation after mild COVID-19. Study details: TCR clusters showed largely donor specificity.

This clonotype was observed a handful of times. Its specificity is not known. Germline-derived CDR1 and CDR2 are SGHRS and YFSETQ. Trimming took off 3 bases at V and 7 bases at J, with 23 bases between the two ends. This CDR3 is 16 amino acids long. Study-wide results and limits: The pre-infection memory compartment contained some responding clones, suggesting cross-reactive memory joined. CD4/CD8 balance held among clones contracting day 15 to 85, and later expanders leaned CD4+.

TCRdb called the 5' RACE reads again in MiXCR, with one record for every CDR3 protein. Here the sample spans 500,000 to 550,000 distinct CDR3 sequences, 20% being singletons. Input material: PBMCs or a T cell subset sorted from them (not recorded which). The chain couples TRBV5-1 to TRBJ2-7; TRBD1 is a possible D gene (6 bases). The receptor's source is an adult woman who had mild COVID-19 (a few samples of this study predate the infection). Cell type and time point are not known. The chain's CDR3 is CASSSHRVKDVREQYF. The CDR3 DNA sequence: TGCGCCAGCAGCTCACACAGGGTAAAGGATGTTCGGGAGCAGTACTTC.